Each of the 3 T cell receptor beta chains below was sequenced from the same sample in a study of blood T cell repertoires in COVID-19. The table came from immunoSEQ multiplex PCR; TCRdb's copy has only in-frame clones and leaves some out. The data show 70,000 to 75,000 clones, roughly 80% seen once. The sequencing sample was made of peripheral blood. These receptors were collected from a man between 65 and 80 years old with acute or convalescent COVID-19.

The V gene is TRBV6-6, the J gene TRBJ2-5; D possibly corresponds to TRBD2 (6 bases). Trimming pared 8 bases from V and 1 base from J, leaving 14 bases between. The germline V gene has CDR1 MNHNY and CDR2 SVGAGI (reference sequence). This CDR3 is built from 14 residues. The CDR3 reads CASGALGGQETQYF. For the CDR3, the DNA is TGTGCCAGCGGCGCCCTGGGGGGCCAAGAGACCCAGTACTTC.

CDR3 in amino acids: CASSLSAVPDTQYF. The DNA for the CDR3 is TGTGCCAGCAGTTTATCTGCGGTGCCAGATACGCAGTATTTT. This rearrangement joins TRBV27 to TRBJ2-3, with D uncertain. This CDR3 spans 14 amino acids. The germline CDR1 and CDR2 sequences are MNHEY and SMNVEV (reference sequence). The germline V and J ends were trimmed by 0 bases and 4 bases, with 8 bases remaining between them.

The chain links TRBV4-1 to TRBJ2-5; weak D call: TRBD2 (5 bases). This CDR3 has 18 residues. Germline-derived CDR1 and CDR2 are MGHRA and YSYEKL. V was shortened by 0 bases and J by 0 bases, with 17 bases between the two germline ends. Here the CDR3 DNA reads TGCGCCAGCAGCCAAGATGTCGTACGGGATTCGTACCAAGAGACCCAGTACTTC. Translated, it gives CASSQDVVRDSYQETQYF.